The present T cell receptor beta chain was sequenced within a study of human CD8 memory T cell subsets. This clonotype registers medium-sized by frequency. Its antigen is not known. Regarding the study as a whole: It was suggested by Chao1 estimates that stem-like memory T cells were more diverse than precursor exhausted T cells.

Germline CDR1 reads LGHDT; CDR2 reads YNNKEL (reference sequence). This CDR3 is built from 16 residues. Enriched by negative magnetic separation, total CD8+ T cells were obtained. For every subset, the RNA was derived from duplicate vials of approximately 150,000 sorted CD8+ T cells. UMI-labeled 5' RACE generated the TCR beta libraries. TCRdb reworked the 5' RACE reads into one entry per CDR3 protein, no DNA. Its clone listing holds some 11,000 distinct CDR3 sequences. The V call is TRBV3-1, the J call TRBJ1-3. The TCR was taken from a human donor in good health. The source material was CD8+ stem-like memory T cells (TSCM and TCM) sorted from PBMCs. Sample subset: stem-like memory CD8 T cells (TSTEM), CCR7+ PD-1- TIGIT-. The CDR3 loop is CASSQEEGLLGNTIYF.